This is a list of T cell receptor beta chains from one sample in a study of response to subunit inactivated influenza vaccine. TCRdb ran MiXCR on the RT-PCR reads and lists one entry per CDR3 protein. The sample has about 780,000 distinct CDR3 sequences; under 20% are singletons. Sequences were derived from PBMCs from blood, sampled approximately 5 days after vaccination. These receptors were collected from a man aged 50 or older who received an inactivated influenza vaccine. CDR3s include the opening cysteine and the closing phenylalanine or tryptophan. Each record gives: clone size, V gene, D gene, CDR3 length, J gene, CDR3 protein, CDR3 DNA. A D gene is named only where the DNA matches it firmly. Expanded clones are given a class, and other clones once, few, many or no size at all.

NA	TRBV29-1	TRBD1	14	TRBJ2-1	CSEYRDRAPNEQFF	TGCAGCGAGTACCGGGACAGGGCCCCCAATGAGCAGTTCTTC
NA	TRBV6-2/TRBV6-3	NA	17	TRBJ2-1	CASSYSVSGSSYNEQFF	TGTGCCAGCAGTTACTCCGTTTCCGGGAGCTCCTACAATGAGCAGTTCTTC
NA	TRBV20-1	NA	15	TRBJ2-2	CSARGGREDTGELFF	TGCAGTGCTAGAGGGGGGCGCGAGGACACCGGGGAGCTGTTTTTT
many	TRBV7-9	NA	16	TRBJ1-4	CASSLGDRTANEKLFF	TGTGCCAGCAGCTTGGGAGACAGGACGGCTAATGAAAAACTGTTTTTT
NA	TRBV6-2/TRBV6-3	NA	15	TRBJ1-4	CASSYLQDFNEKLFF	TGTGCCAGCAGTTACCTCCAGGACTTCAATGAAAAACTGTTTTTT
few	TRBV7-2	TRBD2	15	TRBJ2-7	CASSYTSGEPREQYF	TGTGCCAGCAGCTACACTAGCGGGGAGCCTCGGGAGCAGTACTTC
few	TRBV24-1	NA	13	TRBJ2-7	CATSDPLNYEQYF	TGTGCCACCAGTGATCCCCTTAATTACGAGCAGTACTTC
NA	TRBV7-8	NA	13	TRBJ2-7	CASRTSASYEQYF	TGTGCCAGCAGGACGTCCGCCTCCTACGAGCAGTACTTC
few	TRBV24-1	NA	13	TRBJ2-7	CATSGGQSYEQYF	TGTGCCACCTCGGGGGGACAGTCCTACGAGCAGTACTTC
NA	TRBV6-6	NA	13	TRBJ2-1	CASSPRGQFEQFF	TGTGCCAGCAGCCCACGGGGTCAATTTGAGCAGTTCTTC
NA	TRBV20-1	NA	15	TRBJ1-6	CSAREPPGDNSPLHF	TGCAGTGCTAGAGAACCGCCAGGGGATAATTCACCCCTCCACTTT
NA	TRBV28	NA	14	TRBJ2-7	CASTVGQGPYEQYF	TGTGCCAGCACCGTAGGCCAGGGGCCCTACGAGCAGTACTTC
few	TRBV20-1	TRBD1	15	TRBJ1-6	CSAKTTGAYNSPLHF	TGCAGTGCTAAAACGACAGGGGCCTATAATTCACCCCTCCACTTT
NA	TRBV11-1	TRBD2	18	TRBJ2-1	CASSDDSGRRGSYNEQFF	TGTGCCAGCAGCGATGATAGCGGGAGAAGGGGCTCCTACAATGAGCAGTTCTTC
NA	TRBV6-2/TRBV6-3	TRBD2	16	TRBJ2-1	CASSPELAESYNEQFF	TGTGCCAGCAGTCCCGAACTAGCGGAATCCTACAATGAGCAGTTCTTC
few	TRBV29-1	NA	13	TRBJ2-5	CSVDVRTQETQYF	TGCAGCGTTGATGTCCGGACCCAAGAGACCCAGTACTTC
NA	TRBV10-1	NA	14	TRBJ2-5	CASSEVALTGAQYF	TGCGCCAGCAGTGAAGTTGCCCTGACGGGCGCCCAGTACTTC
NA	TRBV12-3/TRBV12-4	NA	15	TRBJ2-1	CASSLWDARYNEQFF	TGTGCCAGCAGTTTATGGGACGCCCGCTACAATGAGCAGTTCTTC
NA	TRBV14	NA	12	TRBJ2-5	CASSNFGETQYF	TGTGCCAGCAGCAATTTCGGGGAGACCCAGTACTTC
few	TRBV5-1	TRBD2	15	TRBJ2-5	CASTRGGRTEETQYF	TGCGCCAGCACCCGGGGGGGCAGGACGGAAGAGACCCAGTACTTC
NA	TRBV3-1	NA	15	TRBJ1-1	CASSPRAGQNTEAFF	TGTGCCAGCAGCCCCAGAGCAGGGCAGAACACTGAAGCTTTCTTT
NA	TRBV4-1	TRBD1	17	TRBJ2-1	CASSQDRGQGYANEQFF	TGCGCCAGCAGCCAAGACCGGGGACAGGGTTACGCGAATGAGCAGTTCTTC
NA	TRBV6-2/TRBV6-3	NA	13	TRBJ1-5	CASFAGYGQPQHF	TGTGCCAGCTTCGCAGGGTACGGTCAGCCCCAGCATTTT
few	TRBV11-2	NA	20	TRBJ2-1	CASSLVGAPRGGNSYNEQFF	TGTGCCAGCAGCTTAGTTGGGGCTCCCCGAGGCGGGAACTCCTACAATGAGCAGTTCTTC
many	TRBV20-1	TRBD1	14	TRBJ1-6	CSAHRTGQGFSLHF	TGCAGTGCACATAGAACGGGACAGGGTTTCTCCCTCCACTTT
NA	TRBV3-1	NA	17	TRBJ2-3	CASSQDRRRGGTDTQYF	TGTGCCAGCAGCCAAGATCGAAGGAGGGGGGGAACAGATACGCAGTATTTT
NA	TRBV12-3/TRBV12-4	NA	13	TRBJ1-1	CASSLGVFTEAFF	TGTGCCAGCAGTTTAGGAGTATTTACTGAAGCTTTCTTT
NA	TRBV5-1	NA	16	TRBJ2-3	CASSPSSDYSTDTQYF	TGCGCCAGCAGCCCGAGCTCGGACTATTCCACAGATACGCAGTATTTT
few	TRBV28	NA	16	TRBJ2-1	CASSTTGGSGSCEQFF	TGTGCCAGCAGTACCACAGGGGGCAGCGGGAGTTGCGAGCAGTTCTTC
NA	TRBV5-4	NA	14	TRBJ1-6	CASSYRVENSPLHF	TGTGCCAGCAGCTACAGGGTGGAGAATTCACCCCTCCACTTT
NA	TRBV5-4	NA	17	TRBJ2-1	CASSFDRGSSTGNEQFF	TGTGCCAGCAGCTTCGACAGAGGGTCTTCAACGGGCAATGAGCAGTTCTTC
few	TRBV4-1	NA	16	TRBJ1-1	CASSQFAHRKNTEAFF	TGCGCCAGCAGCCAATTTGCTCACAGGAAGAACACTGAAGCTTTCTTT
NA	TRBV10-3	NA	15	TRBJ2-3	CAISPGEFRSDTQYF	TGTGCCATCAGCCCAGGGGAGTTTAGGTCAGATACGCAGTATTTT
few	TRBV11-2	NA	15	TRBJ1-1	CASSFDGGLGTEAFF	TGTGCCAGCAGCTTTGACGGGGGGCTGGGCACTGAAGCTTTCTTT
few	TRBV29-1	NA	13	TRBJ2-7	CSVIAGSGYEQYF	TGCAGCGTTATAGCCGGGAGCGGTTACGAGCAGTACTTC
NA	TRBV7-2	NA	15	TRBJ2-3	CASTLTRFGTDTQYF	TGTGCCAGCACCCTGACTAGGTTCGGCACAGATACGCAGTATTTT
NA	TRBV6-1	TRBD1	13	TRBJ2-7	CAKSDRGRYEQYF	TGTGCCAAATCAGACAGGGGGAGATACGAGCAGTACTTC
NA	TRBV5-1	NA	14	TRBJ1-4	CASSLVGGEEKLFF	TGCGCCAGCAGCTTGGTGGGAGGGGAAGAAAAACTGTTTTTT
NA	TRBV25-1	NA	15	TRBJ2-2	CASSEEAWITGELFF	TGTGCCAGCAGTGAGGAAGCGTGGATCACCGGGGAGCTGTTTTTT
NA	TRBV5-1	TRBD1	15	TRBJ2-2	CASSFRTGNTGELFF	TGCGCCAGCAGCTTTCGGACAGGGAATACCGGGGAGCTGTTTTTT
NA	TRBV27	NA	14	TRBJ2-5	CTSSSVGLKSTQYF	TGCACCAGCAGTTCCGTAGGACTAAAGAGTACCCAGTACTTC
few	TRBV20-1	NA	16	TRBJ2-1	CSARGVERTKYNEQFF	TGCAGTGCTAGAGGAGTGGAGAGGACTAAATACAATGAGCAGTTCTTC
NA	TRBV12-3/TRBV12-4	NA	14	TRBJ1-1	CADLPGTDSTEAFF	TGTGCCGACCTGCCCGGGACGGACAGCACTGAAGCTTTCTTT
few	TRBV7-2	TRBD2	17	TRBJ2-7	CASSLAFSGASSYEQYF	TGTGCCAGCAGCTTAGCGTTTAGCGGGGCCTCCTCCTACGAGCAGTACTTC
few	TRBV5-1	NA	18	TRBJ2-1	CASSLDQGGRRGDNEQFF	TGCGCCAGCAGCTTGGACCAGGGGGGGAGACGGGGAGACAATGAGCAGTTCTTC
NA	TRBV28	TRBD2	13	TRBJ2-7	CASRAGRVYEQYF	TGTGCCAGCAGAGCTGGGAGGGTCTACGAGCAGTACTTC
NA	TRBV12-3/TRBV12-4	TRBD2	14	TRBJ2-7	CASSLLAPSGEQYF	TGTGCCAGCAGTCTACTAGCCCCTAGCGGGGAGCAGTACTTC
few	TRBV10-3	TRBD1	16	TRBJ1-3	CATADRVPFSGNTIYF	TGTGCCACTGCGGACAGGGTTCCCTTCTCTGGAAACACCATATATTTT
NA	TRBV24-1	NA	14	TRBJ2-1	CATSGSRSYNEQFF	TGTGCCACCAGTGGTTCTAGATCCTACAATGAGCAGTTCTTC
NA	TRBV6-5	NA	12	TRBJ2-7	CASKGDIYEQYF	TGTGCCAGCAAGGGGGACATCTACGAGCAGTACTTC
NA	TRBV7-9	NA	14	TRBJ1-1	CASSLAGGGTEALF	TGTGCCAGCAGCTTAGCGGGTGGCGGGACTGAAGCTCTCTTT
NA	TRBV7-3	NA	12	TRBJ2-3	CASSLTRSTQYF	TGTGCCAGCAGCTTAACAAGGAGCACGCAGTATTTT
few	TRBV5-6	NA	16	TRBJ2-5	CASSWGGSRPEETQYF	TGTGCCAGCAGCTGGGGTGGGAGCCGCCCAGAAGAGACCCAGTACTTC
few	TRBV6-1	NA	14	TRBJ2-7	CASSEGPASYEQYF	TGTGCCAGCAGTGAAGGTCCGGCATCCTACGAGCAGTACTTC